The clone carrying this T cell receptor beta chain occurred once. The table came from immunoSEQ multiplex PCR; TCRdb's copy has only in-frame clones and leaves some out. The sample shows 70,000 or so clones, 95% to 98% of them seen only once. The data are from a study of technical replicates of blood from a few donors. Sequenced material: T cells isolated from PBMCs. This TCR was sampled from a human donor in good health.

This CDR3 is CASSPGASGNTIYF. In nucleotides, the CDR3 is TGCGCCAGCAGCCCAGGGGCTTCTGGAAACACCATATATTTT. The rearrangement joins TRBV5-1 to TRBJ1-3, with D possibly matching TRBD1 (6 bases). Germline-derived CDR1 and CDR2 are SGHRS and YFSETQ. The germline V and J ends were trimmed by 4 bases and 1 base, with 9 bases remaining between them. This CDR3 has 14 residues. The full variable domain, in which reference TRBV5-1 and TRBJ1-3 provide the parts outside the CDR3, is KAGVTQTPRYLIKTRGQQVTLSCSPISGHRSVSWYQQTPGQGLQFLFEYFSETQRNKGNFPGRFSGRQFSNSRSEMNVSTLELGDSALYLCASSPGASGNTIYFGEGSWLTVV.